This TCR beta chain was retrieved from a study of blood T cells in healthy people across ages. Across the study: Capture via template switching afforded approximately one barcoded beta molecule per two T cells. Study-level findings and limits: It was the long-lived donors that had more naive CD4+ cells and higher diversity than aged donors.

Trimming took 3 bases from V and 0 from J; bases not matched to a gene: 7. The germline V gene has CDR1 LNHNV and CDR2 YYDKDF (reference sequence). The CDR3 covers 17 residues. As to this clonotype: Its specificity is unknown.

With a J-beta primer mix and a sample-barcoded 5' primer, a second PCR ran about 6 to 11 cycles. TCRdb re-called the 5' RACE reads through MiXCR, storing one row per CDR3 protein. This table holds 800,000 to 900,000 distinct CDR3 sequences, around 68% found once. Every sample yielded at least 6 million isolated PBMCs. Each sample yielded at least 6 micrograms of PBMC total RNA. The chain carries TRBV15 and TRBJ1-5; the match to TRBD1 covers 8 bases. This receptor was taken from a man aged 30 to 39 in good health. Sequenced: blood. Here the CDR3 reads CATSSRGRAYSNQPQHF. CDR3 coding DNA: TGTGCCACCAGCAGCAGGGGGCGGGCATATAGCAATCAGCCCCAGCATTTT.